The present entry profiles one T cell receptor beta chain with its context. Its antigen is not identified. The entry originates in a study of cytomegalovirus exposure and HLA in healthy donors. All the people who gave samples were healthy bone marrow donors. Study findings and constraints: Listed as cytomegalovirus-associated were over 150 TCR beta chains. The sole available immune exposure information was CMV serostatus.

The CDR3 sequence is 14 residues long. V lost 8 bases and J lost 3; bases outside the gene matches: 5. The germline V gene has CDR1 SNHLY and CDR2 FYNNEI. Primers included in the PCR were 60 Vbeta and 13 Jbeta primers. Sequencing was performed with immunoSEQ multiplex PCR; in TCRdb, only in-frame clones are kept and a portion is missing. Of 100,000 to 150,000 clones listed, roughly 80% are singletons. The specimen was PBMCs. The sequence came from a boy aged 5-17 years in good health and CMV-seronegative. This rearrangement joins TRBV2 to TRBJ2-2; TRBD1 matches at 8 bases. In DNA form, the CDR3 reads TGTGCCAGCGGGGCAGGGGGCTACACCGGGGAGCTGTTTTTT. Translated: CASGAGGYTGELFF.